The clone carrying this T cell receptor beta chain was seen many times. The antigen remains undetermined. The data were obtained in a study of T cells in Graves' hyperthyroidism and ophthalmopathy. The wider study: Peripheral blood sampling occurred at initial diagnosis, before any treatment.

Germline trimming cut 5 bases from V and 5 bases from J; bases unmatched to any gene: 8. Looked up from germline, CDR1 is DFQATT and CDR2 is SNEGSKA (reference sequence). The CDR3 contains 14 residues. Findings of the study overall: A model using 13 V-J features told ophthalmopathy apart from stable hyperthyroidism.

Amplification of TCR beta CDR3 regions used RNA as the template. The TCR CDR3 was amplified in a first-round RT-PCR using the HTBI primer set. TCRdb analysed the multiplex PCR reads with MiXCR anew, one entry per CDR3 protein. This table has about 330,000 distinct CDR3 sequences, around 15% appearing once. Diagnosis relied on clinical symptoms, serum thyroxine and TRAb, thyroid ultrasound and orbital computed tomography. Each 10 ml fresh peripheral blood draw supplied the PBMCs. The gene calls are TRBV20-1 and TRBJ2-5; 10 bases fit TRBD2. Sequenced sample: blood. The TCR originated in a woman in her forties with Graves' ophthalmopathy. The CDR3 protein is CSALSGRALETQYF. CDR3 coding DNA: TGCAGTGCTTTGAGCGGGAGGGCCTTGGAGACCCAGTACTTC.